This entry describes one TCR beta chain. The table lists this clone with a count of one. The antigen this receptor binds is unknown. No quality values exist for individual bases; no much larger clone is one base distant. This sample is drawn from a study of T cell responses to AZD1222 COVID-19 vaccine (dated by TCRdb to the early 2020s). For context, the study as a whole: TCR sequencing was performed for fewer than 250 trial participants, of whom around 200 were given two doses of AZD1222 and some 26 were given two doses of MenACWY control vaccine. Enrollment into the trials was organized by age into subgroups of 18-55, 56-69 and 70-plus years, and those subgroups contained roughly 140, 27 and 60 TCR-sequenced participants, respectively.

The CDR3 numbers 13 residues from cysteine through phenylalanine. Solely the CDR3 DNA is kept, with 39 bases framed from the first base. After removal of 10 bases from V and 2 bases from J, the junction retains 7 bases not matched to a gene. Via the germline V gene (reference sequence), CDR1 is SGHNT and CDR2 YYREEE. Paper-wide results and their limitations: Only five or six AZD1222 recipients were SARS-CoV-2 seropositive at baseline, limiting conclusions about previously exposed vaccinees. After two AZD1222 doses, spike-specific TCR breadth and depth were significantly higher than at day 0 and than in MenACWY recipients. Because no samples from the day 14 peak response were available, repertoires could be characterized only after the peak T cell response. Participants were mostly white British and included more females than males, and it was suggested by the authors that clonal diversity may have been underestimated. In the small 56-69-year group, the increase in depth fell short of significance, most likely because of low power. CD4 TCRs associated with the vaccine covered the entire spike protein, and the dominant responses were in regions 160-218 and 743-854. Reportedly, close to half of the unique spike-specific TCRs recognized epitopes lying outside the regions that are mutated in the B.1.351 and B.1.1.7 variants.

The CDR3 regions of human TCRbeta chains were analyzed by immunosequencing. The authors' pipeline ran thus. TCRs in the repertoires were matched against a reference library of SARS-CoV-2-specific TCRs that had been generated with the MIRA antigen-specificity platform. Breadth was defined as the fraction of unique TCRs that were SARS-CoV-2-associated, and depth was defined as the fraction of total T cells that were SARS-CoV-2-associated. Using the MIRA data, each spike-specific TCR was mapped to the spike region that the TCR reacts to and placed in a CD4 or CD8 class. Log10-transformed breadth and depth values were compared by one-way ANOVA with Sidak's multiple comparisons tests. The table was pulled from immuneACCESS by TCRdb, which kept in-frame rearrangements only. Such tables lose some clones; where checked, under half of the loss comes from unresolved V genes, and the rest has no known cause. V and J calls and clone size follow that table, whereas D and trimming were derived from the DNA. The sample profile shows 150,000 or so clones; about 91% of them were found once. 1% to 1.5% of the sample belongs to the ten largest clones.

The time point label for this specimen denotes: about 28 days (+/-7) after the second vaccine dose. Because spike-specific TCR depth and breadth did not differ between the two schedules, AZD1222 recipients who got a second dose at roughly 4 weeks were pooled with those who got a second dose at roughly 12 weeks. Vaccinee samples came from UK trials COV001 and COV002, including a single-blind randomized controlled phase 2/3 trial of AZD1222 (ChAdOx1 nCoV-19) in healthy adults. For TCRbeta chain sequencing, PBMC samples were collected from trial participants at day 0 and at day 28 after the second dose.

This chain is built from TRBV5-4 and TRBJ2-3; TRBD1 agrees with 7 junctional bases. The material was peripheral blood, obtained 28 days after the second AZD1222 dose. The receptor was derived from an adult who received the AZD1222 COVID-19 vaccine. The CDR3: CAGRDSITDTQYF. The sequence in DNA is TGTGCCGGACGGGACAGTATCACAGATACGCAGTATTTT.